This T cell receptor beta chain is drawn from a study of identical twins. Germline V lookup: CDR1 LGHDT, CDR2 YNNKEL (reference sequence). V dropped 2 bases and J dropped 4; count of bases not matched to a gene: 5. This CDR3 region has 14 residues. The sample holds many counts of this clonotype. In TCRdb, the 5' RACE reads were re-called with MiXCR into one record per CDR3 protein. This table holds about 240,000 distinct CDR3 sequences, roughly a tenth found once. J is TRBJ2-7 and V is TRBV3-1, with 7 bases identical to TRBD1. Sequencing was performed on memory T cells sorted from blood. This clonotype was sampled from a man in his forties or fifties in good health. CDR3 sequence reads: CASSQKGAGYEQYF. DNA for the CDR3: TGTGCCAGCAGCCAAAAGGGGGCTGGGTACGAGCAGTACTTC.